The 13 T cell receptor beta chains listed next were all sequenced from one sample in a study of T-cell memory formation after mild COVID-19. MiXCR, applied by TCRdb to the 5' RACE reads, yields one record per CDR3 protein. The table has approximately 230,000 distinct CDR3 sequences, about 17% seen once; the top ten hold approximately 3.4%. The sample consisted of PBMCs or a T cell subset sorted from them (not recorded which). The receptors originated from a young man who had mild COVID-19 (a few samples of this study predate the infection). Cell type and time point are not known.

The rearrangement links TRBV7-2 to TRBJ2-5; D might be TRBD2 (5 bases). The germline gives CDR1 SGHTA, CDR2 FQGNSA. The CDR3 totals 13 residues. Between the trimmed V and J ends, which lost 4 bases and 7 bases, there was a span of 13 bases. CDR3 loop: CASSSGKARTQYF. Here the CDR3 DNA reads TGTGCCAGCAGCTCCGGGAAAGCGAGGACCCAGTACTTC.

This clonotype has a handful of counts. This chain joins TRBV6-5 and TRBJ1-1, with D unclear. In germline, CDR1 is MNHEY, CDR2 SVGAGI. The length of the CDR3 is 15 residues. V lost 0 bases to trimming and J lost 5 bases, with 13 bases between them. CDR3 sequence: CASSYSIGVGTEAFF. The CDR3 DNA reads TGTGCCAGCAGTTACTCGATTGGGGTAGGGACTGAAGCTTTCTTT.

This clonotype showed up many times. The chain is built from TRBV5-6 and TRBJ2-2, with 11 bases aligning to TRBD2. This CDR3 region has 17 residues. Unmatched junction bases numbered 7, after V lost 1 base and J lost 5 bases. The V gene's germline CDR1 is SGHDT and CDR2 YYEEEE. The CDR3 spells CASSLLLAGGRTGELFF. In DNA form, the CDR3 reads TGTGCCAGCAGCTTGCTCCTAGCGGGGGGCAGGACCGGGGAGCTGTTTTTT.

The chain joins TRBV6-5 to TRBJ1-5, with D uncertain. The CDR3 runs to 13 residues. The germline gives CDR1 MNHEY, CDR2 SVGAGI. Trimming removed 5 bases at V and 0 bases at J, with 5 bases between. CDR3 coding DNA: TGTGCCAGCAGTGGGAATAGCAATCAGCCCCAGCATTTT. Translated: CASSGNSNQPQHF.

The rearrangement uses TRBV7-2 and TRBJ2-5, with 10 bases fitting TRBD2. In germline, CDR1 is SGHTA, CDR2 FQGNSA. V lost 2 bases, J lost 9 bases, and 6 bases stayed unmatched. The CDR3 is 14 amino acids. The CDR3 DNA reads as TGTGCCAGCAGCTTAATAGCGGGGGGCTCCGCCCAGTACTTC. This encodes CASSLIAGGSAQYF.

The chain links TRBV29-1 to TRBJ2-5, with 7 bases aligning to TRBD2. Per germline, CDR1 SQVTM and CDR2 ANQGSEA. V dropped 5 bases and J dropped 4; count of bases not matched to a gene: 7. The CDR3 runs 13 residues. This CDR3 reads CSVRRGSGETQYF. The CDR3 bases are TGCAGCGTTCGGCGGGGGTCGGGAGAGACCCAGTACTTC.

This clonotype was observed a handful of times. This chain uses TRBV2 with TRBJ2-7; D is perhaps TRBD1 (5 bases). V lost 3 bases, J lost 1 base, and 13 bases lay in between. This CDR3 has 15 residues. CDR1 is SNHLY, CDR2 FYNNEI, per germline. The CDR3 DNA reads TGTGCCAGCAGTGATTTGGACATAACTTCCTACGAGCAGTACGTC. Protein product: CASSDLDITSYEQYV.

This clonotype was counted between two and nine times. The chain is built from TRBV2 and TRBJ2-1, with TRBD1 matching 7 bases. Germline CDR1 reads SNHLY; CDR2 reads FYNNEI. After removal of 7 bases from V and 8 bases from J, the junction contained 2 bases not matched to a gene. CDR3 size: 11 residues. The CDR3 region has the DNA TGTGCCAGCAAAACAGGGGATGAGCAGTTCTTC. As protein: CASKTGDEQFF.

This chain links TRBV6-5 with TRBJ2-2; 7 bases align to TRBD1. Looked up from germline, CDR1 is MNHEY and CDR2 is SVGAGI. The length of the CDR3 is 16 residues. V gave up 2 bases and J gave up 1 base; unmatched junction bases: 4. This CDR3 reads CASSYKQGRNTGELFF. The CDR3 DNA follows: TGTGCCAGCAGTTACAAACAGGGGAGGAACACCGGGGAGCTGTTTTTT.

This clonotype was observed at least ten times. The chain employs TRBV5-1 and TRBJ1-1; D gene ambiguous. CDR3 size: 14 residues. Germline CDR1 is SGHRS and CDR2 is YFSETQ. V was shortened by 4 bases and J by 5 bases, with 15 bases between the two germline ends. Here the CDR3 reads CASSQNPGITEAFF. As DNA, the CDR3 is TGCGCCAGCAGCCAGAATCCGGGGATTACTGAAGCTTTCTTT. The full variable domain, rest sourced from reference TRBV5-1 and TRBJ1-1, is KAGVTQTPRYLIKTRGQQVTLSCSPISGHRSVSWYQQTPGQGLQFLFEYFSETQRNKGNFPGRFSGRQFSNSRSEMNVSTLELGDSALYLCASSQNPGITEAFFGQGTRLTVV.

The chain is built from TRBV20-1 and TRBJ1-2; D might be TRBD1 (5 bases). CDR3 length equals 13 residues. The V gene's germline CDR1 is DFQATT and CDR2 SNEGSKA (reference sequence). The V gene lost 4 bases and the J gene lost 4 bases, with 13 bases spanning the gap. The CDR3 coding sequence is TGCAGTGCTAAGATTAATGGGGGCTATGGCTACACCTTC. It codes for CSAKINGGYGYTF.

This chain joins TRBV7-2 and TRBJ2-2, with 9 bases identical to TRBD1. The CDR3 extends over 17 amino acids. Losses at the gene ends were 1 base for V and 4 bases for J; bases not matched to a gene: 7. Germline CDR1 SGHTA, CDR2 FQGNSA. CDR3 bases: TGTGCCAGCAGCTTAGGCAGCGGGACAGGGTTCACCGGGGAGCTGTTTTTT. Translated, it gives CASSLGSGTGFTGELFF. Complete variable domain (other parts from reference TRBV7-2 and TRBJ2-2): GAGVSQSPSNKVTEKGKDVELRCDPISGHTALYWYRQSLGQGLEFLIYFQGNSAPDKSGLPSDRFSAERTGGSVSTLTIQRTQQEDSAVYLCASSLGSGTGFTGELFFGEGSRLTVL.

The V and J genes are TRBV5-1 and TRBJ1-1; 7 bases line up with TRBD1. Germline loops: CDR1 SGHRS, CDR2 YFSETQ. The CDR3 covers 14 residues. With V trimmed by 0 bases and J by 6 bases, 5 bases remained unmatched. The CDR3 DNA follows: TGCGCCAGCAGCTTGGGGAGCAGGGGGTCTGAAGCTTTCTTT. As protein: CASSLGSRGSEAFF.